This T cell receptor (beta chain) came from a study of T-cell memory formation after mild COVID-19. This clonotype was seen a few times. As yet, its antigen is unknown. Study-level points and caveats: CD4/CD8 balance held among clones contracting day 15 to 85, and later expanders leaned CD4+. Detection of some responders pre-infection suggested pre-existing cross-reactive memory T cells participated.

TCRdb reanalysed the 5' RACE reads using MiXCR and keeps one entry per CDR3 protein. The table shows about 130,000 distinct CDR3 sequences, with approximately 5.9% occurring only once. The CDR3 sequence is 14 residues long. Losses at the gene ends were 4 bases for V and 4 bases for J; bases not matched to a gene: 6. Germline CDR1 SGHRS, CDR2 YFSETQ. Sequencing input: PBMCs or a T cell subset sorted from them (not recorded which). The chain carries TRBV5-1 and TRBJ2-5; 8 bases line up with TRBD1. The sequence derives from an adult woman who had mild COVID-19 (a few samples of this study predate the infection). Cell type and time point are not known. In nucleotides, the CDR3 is TGCGCCAGCAGCATAGGGACAGGAGGAGAGACCCAGTACTTC. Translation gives CASSIGTGGETQYF.